This is a list of T cell receptor beta chains from one sample in a study of blood T cell repertoires in COVID-19. Assay: immunoSEQ multiplex PCR; the TCRdb copy retains only in-frame clones and omits some. The sample has 60,000 to 75,000 clones; approximately 90% are singletons. Sequences were obtained from peripheral blood. Source of these receptors: a human donor in a cohort sampled during active COVID-19. The CDR3 runs from the conserved cysteine through the conserved F or W. The D gene is left open where the match is weak. Clone size, where shown, is once, few, many, or a class for clones that have expanded.

TRBV9	.	TRBJ2-5	.	TGTGCCAGCAGCGTAGGGATCAGGGGACGAGAGACCCAGTACTTC	CASSVGIRGRETQYF
TRBV2	.	TRBJ2-7	.	TGTGCCAGCAGGGTCACCGGGACATCCTACGAGCAGTACTTC	CASRVTGTSYEQYF
TRBV7-6	.	TRBJ1-4	.	TGTGCCAGCAGCTTAGTTGGGGGAGGGACTGAAAAACTGTTTTTT	CASSLVGGGTEKLFF
TRBV12-5	.	TRBJ2-2	.	TGTGCTAGTGGTTTGGCACAGGGTTCCGGGGAGCTGTTTTTT	CASGLAQGSGELFF
TRBV10-1	TRBD1	TRBJ1-2	.	TGCGCCAGCAGTGGGGGGACAGGGGGGCATGGCTACACCTTC	CASSGGTGGHGYTF
TRBV15	TRBD1	TRBJ2-5	.	TGTGCCACCAGCAGAGGGGGACAGGGGGCGTACCAAGAGACCCAGTACTTC	CATSRGGQGAYQETQYF
TRBV9	.	TRBJ1-5	.	TGTGCCAGCAGCGAGAAGGACAGCTATCAGCCCCAGCATTTT	CASSEKDSYQPQHF
TRBV6-5	.	TRBJ2-7	.	TGTGCCAGCAGTCTGACTAGTTGCGAGCAGTACTTC	CASSLTSCEQYF
TRBV19	TRBD1	TRBJ1-5	.	TGTGCCAGTAGACACAGGGGCGCGGAGGATCAGCCCCAGCATTTT	CASRHRGAEDQPQHF
TRBV27	.	TRBJ2-1	.	TGTGCCAGCAGTTTCAGGGTGAGCTCCTACAATGAGCAGTTCTTC	CASSFRVSSYNEQFF
TRBV7-2	.	TRBJ1-5	once	TGTGCCAGCAGCTTAGATTTGGGGCCCAATCAGCCCCAGCATTTT	CASSLDLGPNQPQHF